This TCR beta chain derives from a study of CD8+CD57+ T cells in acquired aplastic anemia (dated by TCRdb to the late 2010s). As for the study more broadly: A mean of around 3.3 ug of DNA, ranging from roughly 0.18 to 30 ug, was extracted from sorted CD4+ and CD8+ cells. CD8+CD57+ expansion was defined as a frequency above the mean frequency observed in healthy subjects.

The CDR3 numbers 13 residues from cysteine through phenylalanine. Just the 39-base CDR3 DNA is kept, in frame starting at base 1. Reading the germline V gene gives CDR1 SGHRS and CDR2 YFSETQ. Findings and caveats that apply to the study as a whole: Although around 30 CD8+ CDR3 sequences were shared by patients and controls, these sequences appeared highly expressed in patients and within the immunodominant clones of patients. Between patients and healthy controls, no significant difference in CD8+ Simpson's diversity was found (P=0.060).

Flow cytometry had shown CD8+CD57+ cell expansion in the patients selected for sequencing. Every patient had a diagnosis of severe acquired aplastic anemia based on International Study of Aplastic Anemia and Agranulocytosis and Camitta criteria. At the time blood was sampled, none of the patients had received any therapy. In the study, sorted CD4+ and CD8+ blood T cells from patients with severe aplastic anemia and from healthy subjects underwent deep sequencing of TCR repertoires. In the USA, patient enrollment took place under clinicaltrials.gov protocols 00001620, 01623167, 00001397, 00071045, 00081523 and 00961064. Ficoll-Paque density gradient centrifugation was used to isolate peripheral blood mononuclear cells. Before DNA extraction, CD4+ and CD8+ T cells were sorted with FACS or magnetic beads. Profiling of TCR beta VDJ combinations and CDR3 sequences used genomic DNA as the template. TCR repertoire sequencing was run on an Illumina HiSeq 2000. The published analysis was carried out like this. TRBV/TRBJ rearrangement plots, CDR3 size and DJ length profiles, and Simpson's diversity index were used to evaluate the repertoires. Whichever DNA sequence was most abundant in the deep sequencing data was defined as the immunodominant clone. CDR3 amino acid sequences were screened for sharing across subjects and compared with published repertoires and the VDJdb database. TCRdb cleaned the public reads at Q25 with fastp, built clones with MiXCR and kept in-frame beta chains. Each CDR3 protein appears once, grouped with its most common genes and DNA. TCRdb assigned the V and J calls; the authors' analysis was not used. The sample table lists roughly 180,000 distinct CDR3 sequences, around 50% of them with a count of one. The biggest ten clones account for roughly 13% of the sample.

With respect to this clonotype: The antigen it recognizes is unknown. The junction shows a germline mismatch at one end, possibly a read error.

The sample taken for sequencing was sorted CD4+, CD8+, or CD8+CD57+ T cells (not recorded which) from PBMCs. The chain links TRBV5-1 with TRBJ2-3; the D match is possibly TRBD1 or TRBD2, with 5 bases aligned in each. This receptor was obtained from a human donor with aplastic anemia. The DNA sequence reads TGCGCCAGCAGGTTGGGGGTCAGGGATACGCAGTATTTT. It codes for CASRLGVRDTQYF.